A selection of T cell receptor beta chains follows, all from one sample in a study of blood T cell repertoires in COVID-19. The protocol was immunoSEQ multiplex PCR, while the TCRdb copy is restricted to in-frame clones and leaves out a portion. The sample shows about 55,000 clones, over 75% of them seen only once. Input material: peripheral blood. These receptors were collected from a human donor with active COVID-19. The donor label of this sample is uncertain. Each CDR3 is given with its conserved first and last residue.

>TRBV5-1
CASSNRDSPYEQYF
>TRBV11-3
CASSRDPTGNTEAFF
>TRBV18
CASSPRTGGTDTQYF
>TRBV9
CASSSTGNTEAFF
>TRBV7-2
CASSNRDRMQYF
>TRBV7-8
CASSLAGLASYEQYF
>TRBV6-6
CASSYPTRSYNEQFF
>TRBV6-1
CASSVSSGGHYNEQFF
>TRBV27
CASRPLGTSGNEQFF
>TRBV18
CASSPQRTGDTEAFF
>TRBV27
CASSLNGGTEAFF
>TRBV7-7
CASSFTGGNTGELFF
>TRBV13
CASSFRGNTEAFF
>TRBV30
CAWSVLSGSSETQYF
>TRBV28
CASSSRQGAHQPQHF
>TRBV2
CASSEAHWREGRVDEQFF
>TRBV3-1/TRBV3-2
CASSQAGGDTEAFF
>TRBV5-6
CASSLVEGTYNEQFF
>TRBV9
CASSPGRGKNIQYF
>TRBV5-4
CASSEAGDYGYTF
>TRBV5-1
CASRAYRGYTEAFF
>TRBV29-1
CSVRDRGDYEQYF
>TRBV10-3
CATQSTDTQYF
>TRBV6-6
CASSPRGGAINYGYTF
>TRBV12-3/TRBV12-4
CASSLPGLAEQFF
>TRBV6-5
CASSTPGGKTQYF
>TRBV6-1
CASSERGGGVSYNEQFF
>TRBV10-1
CASSESRSPQFF
>TRBV7-2
CASSPTSGRRNTQYF
>TRBV6-2/TRBV6-3
CASSYSTRVRGLYSNQPQHF
>TRBV3-1/TRBV3-2
CASSQDGLGAYGYTF
>TRBV19
CASISVGSGANVLTF
>TRBV5-6
CASSLLDMYEQYF
>TRBV18
CASSSMTGGHEQYF
>TRBV3-1/TRBV3-2
CASSPESSGNTIYF
>TRBV4-2
CASSPSPARDTEAFF